This TCR beta chain was found in a study of spatial heterogeneity in lung cancer. Study-wide context: An average of more than ten raw reads was observed per unique TCR and UMI combination. Regarding the study as a whole: Among blood samples, ubiquitous expanded tumor TCRs appeared more at resection than at follow-up.

Germline lookup yields CDR1 KGHDR and CDR2 SFDVKD. CDR3 length: 14 residues. V lost 3 bases, J lost 3 bases, and 7 bases lay in between. The time point: sample taken at primary tumor resection. Unsorted tumor, nontumor lung tissue or cryopreserved PBMC supplied the whole RNA. The donor population consisted of 72 patients with untreated, early-stage non-small cell lung cancer. A unique molecular identifier was carried by every single TCR cDNA molecule. One entry per CDR3 protein results from TCRdb running MiXCR on the 5' RACE reads. This table has about 23,000 distinct CDR3 sequences, 3% to 4% appearing once. This clonotype was counted at least ten times. What it binds is unknown.

The sequencing used PBMCs, collected at surgery. The chain uses TRBV24-1 and TRBJ2-2; D unclear. This clonotype was sampled from a female donor with early-stage non-small cell lung cancer. The DNA of the CDR3 is TGTGCCACCAGTGATGTAGGTTACACCGGGGAGCTGTTTTTT. This sequence encodes CATSDVGYTGELFF.